Below, 15 T cell receptor beta chains from the same sample are listed, as sequenced in a study of neoadjuvant nivolumab and ipilimumab in lung cancer. Assay used: immunoSEQ multiplex PCR; TCRdb lists only in-frame clones, some missing. Among about 4,700 clones listed, approximately 80% were seen once. The starting material was normal lung tissue adjacent to the tumor, obtained after neoadjuvant nivolumab, alone or with ipilimumab, at or shortly before surgery. The receptors derive from an adult with non-small cell lung cancer. Some clones in this sample may be carry-over from other donors' samples.

The J gene is TRBJ1-5, the V gene TRBV29-1; possible D gene TRBD1, 5 bases. V lost 0 bases and J lost 6, with 12 bases in between. The CDR3 has 14 residues. Per germline, CDR1 SQVTM and CDR2 ANQGSEA. The CDR3 spells CSVEDANGGQPQHF. The CDR3, as DNA: TGCAGCGTTGAAGACGCAAACGGGGGTCAGCCCCAGCATTTT.

This clone was observed once. The chain employs TRBV4-2 and TRBJ1-1; TRBD1 matches 12 bases. Germline CDR1 is LGHNA and CDR2 is YNFKEQ. The trim removed 5 bases at V and 1 base at J, leaving 2 bases unmatched. The CDR3 totals 15 residues. The DNA for the CDR3 is TGTGCCAGCAGCGGGACAGGGGGCGGGAACACTGAAGCTTTCTTT. The encoded protein is CASSGTGGGNTEAFF.

In this sample, this clone turned up a few times. The rearrangement uses TRBV2 and TRBJ2-3, with D perhaps TRBD2 (6 bases). V lost 5 bases, J lost 3 bases, and 15 bases lay in between. Germline-derived CDR1 and CDR2 are SNHLY and FYNNEI. This CDR3 contains 15 residues. The CDR3 reads CASSPGTPNTDTQYF. The CDR3 coding sequence is TGTGCCAGCAGTCCCGGGACTCCTAATACAGATACGCAGTATTTT.

This chain links TRBV5-4 with TRBJ1-3; unclear D gene. The V end lost 1 base, the J end lost 4 bases, and 9 bases lay between the germline ends. Looked up from germline, CDR1 is SGHNT and CDR2 is YYREEE (reference sequence). The length of the CDR3 is 14 residues. In DNA, the CDR3 is TGTGCCAGCAGCTTGAGACACGGGGGAAACACCATATATTTT. Translated, it gives CASSLRHGGNTIYF.

CDR3 residues: CASSSQPYEQYF. As DNA, the CDR3 is TGTGCCAGCAGCTCACAGCCCTACGAGCAGTACTTC. The V and J genes are TRBV28 and TRBJ2-7; D gene ambiguous. The V and J ends lost 6 bases and 2 bases respectively, with 8 bases between them. The germline V gene has CDR1 MDHEN and CDR2 SYDVKM. The CDR3 runs 12 residues.

The chain couples TRBV5-1 to TRBJ2-7; D is uncertain. The CDR3 length is 14 residues. Germline loops: CDR1 SGHRS, CDR2 YFSETQ. V was clipped by 4 bases and J by 0 bases, with 11 bases between them. DNA for the CDR3: TGCGCCAGCAGCACGCCGGCCAACTCCTACGAGCAGTACTTC. It codes for CASSTPANSYEQYF. The full variable domain, its missing parts supplied by reference TRBV5-1 and TRBJ2-7, is KAGVTQTPRYLIKTRGQQVTLSCSPISGHRSVSWYQQTPGQGLQFLFEYFSETQRNKGNFPGRFSGRQFSNSRSEMNVSTLELGDSALYLCASSTPANSYEQYFGPGTRLTVT.

V and J are TRBV6-6 and TRBJ2-5, with TRBD2 matching over 7 bases. Germline V lookup: CDR1 MNHNY, CDR2 SVGAGI (reference sequence). The CDR3 spans 14 residues. V shed 2 bases and J 5 bases; nucleotides not matched to a gene: 5. In DNA form, the CDR3 reads TGTGCCAGCAGTTACCTTCTAGCGGAGGAGACCCAGTACTTC. Translation: CASSYLLAEETQYF.

V and J are TRBV7-9 and TRBJ2-3; possible D gene TRBD2, 6 bases. There are 15 residues in the CDR3. V was pared by 0 bases and J by 12 bases, with 19 bases between. CDR1 and CDR2 from the germline V gene are SEHNR and FQNEAQ (reference sequence). The DNA of the CDR3 is TGTGCCAGCAGCTTAGCGGGGGGTCTAATAGGACTCCAGTATTTT. Translation gives CASSLAGGLIGLQYF. The entire variable domain, with the rest obtained from reference TRBV7-9 and TRBJ2-3, is as follows: DTGVSQNPRHKITKRGQNVTFRCDPISEHNRLYWYRQTLGQGPEFLTYFQNEAQLEKSRLLSDRFSAERPKGSFSTLEIQRTEQGDSAMYLCASSLAGGLIGLQYFGPGTRLTVL.

V usage is TRBV6-6 and J usage is TRBJ2-6; D is unclear. This CDR3 is built from 14 residues. Trimming left V 5 bases short and J 6 bases short, with 11 bases between. Germline CDR1 and CDR2: MNHNY and SVGAGI (reference sequence). DNA of the CDR3: TGTGCCAGCAGTCCGCACCGTGCGGCCAACGTCCTGACTTTC. It specifies CASSPHRAANVLTF.

This clone has a single count. This chain joins TRBV28 and TRBJ2-7, with 8 bases that match TRBD1. CDR1 and CDR2 (germline): MDHEN, SYDVKM. The CDR3 sequence is 14 residues long. Unmatched junction bases numbered 5, after V lost 3 bases and J lost 4 bases. The chain's CDR3 is CASSFLDREYEQYF. The CDR3 nucleotides are TGTGCCAGCAGTTTCCTGGACAGGGAATACGAGCAGTACTTC. Using reference TRBV28 and TRBJ2-7 for the parts outside the CDR3, the full variable domain is DVKVTQSSRYLVKRTGEKVFLECVQDMDHENMFWYRQDPGLGLRLIYFSYDVKMKEKGDIPEGYSVSREKKERFSLILESASTNQTSMYLCASSFLDREYEQYFGPGTRLTVT.

This clone appeared a few times. The V gene is TRBV5-5, the J gene TRBJ1-3; tentative D call: TRBD1 (6 bases). The CDR3 length is 15 residues. Germline CDR1 SGHKS, CDR2 YYEKEE (reference sequence). V gave up 4 bases and J gave up 0 bases, with 11 bases separating them. The CDR3 protein is CASSPGQNSGNTIYF. CDR3 nucleotide sequence: TGTGCCAGCAGCCCTGGACAGAACTCTGGAAACACCATATATTTT.

Only one count was recorded for this clone. The rearrangement uses TRBV19 and TRBJ2-7, with TRBD2 identical over 14 bases. CDR3 length equals 17 residues. The germline V gene has CDR1 LNHDA and CDR2 SQIVND (reference sequence). V trimming: 5 bases; J trimming: 2 bases; junction bases outside the gene matches: 8. In nucleotides, the CDR3 is TGTGCCAGTAGTCATCGGACTAGCGGGAGGTCTCCCTACGAGCAGTACTTC. This translates into CASSHRTSGRSPYEQYF.

J is TRBJ2-3 and V is TRBV9; perhaps TRBD2 as D (6 bases). V dropped 4 bases and J dropped 5 bases, with 20 bases sitting between them. Germline assignment: CDR1 SGDLS and CDR2 YYNGEE. This CDR3 is 16 amino acids long. CDR3 protein: CASSPESGTVQDTQYF. CDR3 coding DNA: TGTGCCAGCAGCCCAGAGTCCGGGACTGTCCAAGATACGCAGTATTTT.

This clone has more than one count but fewer than ten. The chain has TRBV5-4 and TRBJ2-3; 10 positions agree with TRBD1. Germline CDR1 and CDR2: SGHNT and YYREEE (reference sequence). Germline trimming cut 0 bases from V and 7 bases from J; bases unmatched to any gene: 8. The CDR3 contains 16 residues. The CDR3, as DNA: TGTGCCAGCAGCTTGGTGCGGACAGGGGGTTTGAATACGCAGTATTTT. As protein: CASSLVRTGGLNTQYF.

V and J are TRBV16 and TRBJ1-5; D not certain. The CDR3 has 15 amino acids. Between the trimmed V and J ends, which lost 3 bases and 4 bases, there was a span of 13 bases. Germline loops: CDR1 KGHSY, CDR2 FQNENV. CDR3 sequence: CASSQDSQVNQPQHF. The CDR3, as DNA: TGTGCCAGCAGCCAGGATTCTCAGGTAAATCAGCCCCAGCATTTT.